The 2 T cell receptor beta chains below all came from one sample that was sequenced in a study of naive and memory T cell subsets. An equimolar mix of two oligonucleotides served as the beta constant-region primer for TRBC1 and TRBC2. TCRdb reprocessed the UMI-ligation and nested PCR reads with MiXCR, giving one entry per CDR3 protein. The sample includes some 36,000 distinct CDR3 sequences, approximately 12% of them seen just once. Sequencing used effector memory CD4+ T cells from blood. Subset given: effector memory, CD45RA- CD27-. The receptor source for this set is a human donor in good health.

This clonotype was counted between two and nine times. This chain links TRBV30 with TRBJ1-1; TRBD1 matches at 7 bases. V lost 4 bases, J lost 11 bases, and 10 bases stayed unmatched. The germline CDR1 and CDR2 sequences are GTSNPN and SVGIG (reference sequence). This CDR3 spans 12 amino acids. The CDR3 region has the DNA TGTGCCTGGAATACCGGGGACAGTCGCGCTTTCTTT. Protein product: CAWNTGDSRAFF.

The table lists this clonotype with a few counts. The J gene is TRBJ2-2, the V gene TRBV24-1; 7 bases are shared with TRBD1. From germline, CDR1 is KGHDR and CDR2 SFDVKD. J was trimmed by 5 bases and V by 7 bases; bases with no gene match: 12. The CDR3 runs 16 residues. The CDR3 DNA is TGTGCCACCAGCCTAACGGGACAGACAAAGACCGGGGAGCTGTTTTTT. Translation: CATSLTGQTKTGELFF.